Below, 24 T cell receptor beta chains from the same sample are listed, as sequenced in a study of blood T cell repertoires in COVID-19. TCRdb keeps only in-frame clones here, not all; method: immunoSEQ multiplex PCR. The sample holds under 300,000 clones; roughly 79% are singletons and the top ten take 2.5% to 3%. The sequencing input was peripheral blood. The source of these receptors is a woman aged 55-70 years with active or convalescent COVID-19.

This rearrangement joins TRBV15 to TRBJ2-1, with TRBD2 matching 7 bases. This CDR3 comprises 12 residues. The V gene end was trimmed by 3 bases and the J gene end by 7 bases; junction bases not matched to a gene: 0. Per germline, CDR1 LNHNV and CDR2 YYDKDF (reference sequence). The chain's CDR3 is CATSRGGNEQFF. Written as DNA, the CDR3 is TGTGCCACCAGCAGGGGGGGGAATGAGCAGTTCTTC.

In this sample, this clone turned up once. J is TRBJ1-1 and V is TRBV7-2, with D maybe TRBD1 (6 bases). The CDR3 is 14 residues long. Trimming cost V 4 bases and J 5 bases, with 14 bases left between them. Germline V gene lookup returns CDR1 SGHTA and CDR2 FQGNSA. The CDR3 loop is CASSYAQGRTEAFF. CDR3 nucleotide sequence: TGTGCCAGCAGCTACGCGCAGGGGAGAACTGAAGCTTTCTTT.

The chain is built from TRBV10-3 and TRBJ1-2, with D perhaps matching TRBD1 (5 bases). The ends were cut back, 0 bases at V and 5 bases at J, with 10 bases in the middle. The CDR3 has 14 amino acids. Germline loops: CDR1 ENHRY, CDR2 SYGVKD. The CDR3 coding sequence is TGTGCCATCAGTGAGTCCAGGGAAACATATGGCTACACCTTC. It translates to CAISESRETYGYTF.

This sequence joins TRBV23-1 and TRBJ2-1, with 7 bases matching TRBD1. TRBV23-1 is an ORF; its function is uncertain. Unmatched junction bases numbered 5, after V lost 0 bases and J lost 6 bases. The length of the CDR3 is 15 residues. CDR3 loop: CASSQSTGISNEQFF. As DNA, the CDR3 is TGCGCCAGCAGTCAATCGACAGGGATAAGCAATGAGCAGTTCTTC.

The J gene is TRBJ2-1, the V gene TRBV19, with 7 positions matching TRBD1. Germline values: CDR1 LNHDA, CDR2 SQIVND (reference sequence). The CDR3 consists of 15 residues. With V trimmed by 4 bases and J by 8 bases, 11 bases remained unmatched. The CDR3 region has the DNA TGTGCCAGTAGTAACCCCCTCCTACAGGGGTATGAGCAGTTCTTC. Translated: CASSNPLLQGYEQFF. Complete variable domain (other parts from reference TRBV19 and TRBJ2-1): DGGITQSPKYLFRKEGQNVTLSCEQNLNHDAMYWYRQDPGQGLRLIYYSQIVNDFQKGDIAEGYSVSREKKESFPLTVTSAQKNPTAFYLCASSNPLLQGYEQFFGPGTRLTVL.

The rearrangement links TRBV19 to TRBJ1-5; 7 positions match TRBD1. J gave up 3 bases and V 3 bases, and 5 bases lay outside the gene matches. Germline V lookup: CDR1 LNHDA, CDR2 SQIVND (reference sequence). The CDR3 spans 15 residues. This CDR3 reads CASSITGQYNQPQHF. Written as DNA, the CDR3 is TGTGCCAGTAGTATTACGGGACAGTACAATCAGCCCCAGCATTTT.

The sample holds a few counts of this clone. The V and J genes are TRBV18 and TRBJ1-1; D not certain. The CDR3 has 16 amino acids. V gave up 2 bases and J gave up 0 bases, with 13 bases separating them. Germline CDR1 and CDR2: KGHSH and LQKENI. The CDR3 reads CASSPVNGVMNTEAFF. The CDR3 DNA reads TGTGCCAGCTCACCAGTCAACGGGGTAATGAACACTGAAGCTTTCTTT.

The chain couples TRBV5-6 to TRBJ2-5; possible D gene TRBD2, 6 bases. The CDR3 sequence is 13 residues long. CDR1 is SGHDT and CDR2 is YYEEEE in the germline V gene. The V end lost 4 bases, the J end lost 7 bases, and 14 bases lay between the germline ends. The CDR3 loop reads CASSPATSATQYF. The CDR3 coding sequence is TGTGCCAGCAGCCCCGCGACTAGTGCGACCCAGTACTTC. The whole variable domain, remainder taken from reference TRBV5-6 and TRBJ2-5, is DAGVTQSPTHLIKTRGQQVTLRCSPKSGHDTVSWYQQALGQGPQFIFQYYEEEERQRGNFPDRFSGHQFPNYSSELNVNALLLGDSALYLCASSPATSATQYFGPGTRLLVL.

The chain joins TRBV5-4 to TRBJ2-2, with a possible D match to TRBD1 (6 bases). V was trimmed by 5 bases and J by 6 bases, leaving 17 bases between them. Germline assignment: CDR1 SGHNT and CDR2 YYREEE (reference sequence). The CDR3 has 15 residues. The DNA for the CDR3 is TGTGCCAGCAGACAGGGTTTAAAAGAAGCCGGGGAGCTGTTTTTT. This gives the protein CASRQGLKEAGELFF.

This clone was picked up one time. The rearrangement links TRBV5-1 to TRBJ1-5, with TRBD1 identical over 7 bases. The CDR3 has 16 amino acids. Germline CDR1 reads SGHRS; CDR2 reads YFSETQ. With V trimmed by 4 bases and J by 1 base, 8 bases remained unmatched. The CDR3 nucleotides read TGCGCCAGCAGCCTAGCCGCAGGGGGAAGCAATCAGCCCCAGCATTTT. Its protein is CASSLAAGGSNQPQHF.

A single count supports this clone. V gene TRBV27 combines with J gene TRBJ1-4; D not certain. Trimming pared 5 bases from V and 3 bases from J, leaving 13 bases between. Germline CDR1 is MNHEY and CDR2 is SMNVEV (reference sequence). The CDR3 loop spans 15 amino acids. The CDR3 nucleotides are TGTGCCAGCAGTGCCACCCGGAGAGCTAATGAAAAACTGTTTTTT. This translates into CASSATRRANEKLFF.

V usage is TRBV9 and J usage is TRBJ2-1, with 7 bases aligning to TRBD1. This CDR3 has 14 amino acids. V was pared by 4 bases and J by 8 bases, with 9 bases of the junction left unmatched. Per germline, CDR1 SGDLS and CDR2 YYNGEE. DNA for the CDR3: TGTGCCAGCAGCTCCTTGACAGGGATCGATGAGCAGTTCTTC. This codes for CASSSLTGIDEQFF.

The rearrangement links TRBV18 to TRBJ1-2; TRBD1 matches at 8 bases. The junction had 11 bases not matched to a gene; V was cut back by 0 bases and J by 8 bases. CDR1 and CDR2 from the germline V gene are KGHSH and LQKENI. The CDR3 runs to 16 residues. The CDR3: CASSPPNPDREWGYTF. The CDR3 DNA reads as TGTGCCAGCTCACCACCTAACCCGGACAGGGAGTGGGGCTACACCTTC.

Turning to this clone: Other nucleotide sequences in the sample specify the same CDR3. The chain employs TRBV5-1 and TRBJ1-2; D may be TRBD1 (5 bases). V lost 0 bases, J lost 3 bases, and 9 bases lay in between. The CDR3 spans 14 residues. The germline V gene encodes CDR1 SGHRS and CDR2 YFSETQ. The chain's CDR3 is CASSLGTGDYGYTF. The CDR3 coding sequence is TGCGCCAGCAGCTTGGGGACGGGGGACTATGGCTACACCTTC.

This clone was counted ten times or more. The genes are TRBV12-5 and TRBJ1-5; D call uncertain. The germline gives CDR1 LGHNT, CDR2 FRNRAP. V gave up 7 bases and J gave up 3 bases, with 10 bases separating them. This CDR3 is 13 amino acids long. The CDR3 spells CASANGPNQPQHF. The CDR3 DNA reads TGTGCTAGTGCCAATGGCCCCAATCAGCCCCAGCATTTT.

J is TRBJ1-3 and V is TRBV6-5; possibly TRBD1 for D (6 bases). Germline loops: CDR1 MNHEY, CDR2 SVGAGI. This CDR3 comprises 14 residues. The V and J ends lost 6 bases and 0 bases respectively, with 9 bases between them. The CDR3 nucleotides read TGTGCCAGCAGAGGACAGAGCTCTGGAAACACCATATATTTT. Protein: CASRGQSSGNTIYF.

This clone was observed a few times. CDR3 region: CASSFRGWEQYF. For the CDR3, the DNA is TGTGCCAGCAGTTTCCGGGGGTGGGAGCAGTACTTC. The V and J genes are TRBV28 and TRBJ2-7, with a possible D match to TRBD2 (6 bases). Per germline, CDR1 MDHEN and CDR2 SYDVKM. V lost 3 bases and J 7 bases, leaving 10 bases between the germline ends. The CDR3 sequence is 12 residues long.

The rearrangement links TRBV19 to TRBJ1-1, with 7 bases fitting TRBD1. This CDR3 is 15 amino acids long. The junction had 12 bases not matched to a gene; V was cut back by 7 bases and J by 4 bases. Germline V gene sequence: CDR1 LNHDA, CDR2 SQIVND (reference sequence). CDR3 residues: CASTYDRAGGTEAFF. CDR3 DNA sequence: TGTGCCAGTACCTACGACAGGGCCGGGGGCACTGAAGCTTTCTTT.

J is TRBJ1-1 and V is TRBV19; tentatively, D is TRBD1 (5 bases). Germline loops: CDR1 LNHDA, CDR2 SQIVND (reference sequence). The V gene lost 6 bases and the J gene lost 0 bases, with 5 bases spanning the gap. This CDR3 spans 12 amino acids. DNA for the CDR3: TGTGCCAGTAGCAGGGTGAACACTGAAGCTTTCTTT. Amino acid sequence: CASSRVNTEAFF.

This clone was seen a handful of times. This chain links TRBV7-3 with TRBJ2-3; tentatively, D is TRBD2 (6 bases). The length of the CDR3 is 15 residues. CDR1 SGHTA and CDR2 FQGTGA come from the germline V gene. The germline V and J ends were trimmed by 2 bases and 6 bases, with 15 bases remaining between them. DNA of the CDR3: TGTGCCAGCAGCTTATGGGCTTCAGGGAGGGATACGCAGTATTTT. It specifies CASSLWASGRDTQYF.

V gene TRBV2 combines with J gene TRBJ2-7, with D tentatively TRBD1 (6 bases). This CDR3 is 13 amino acids long. V shed 7 bases and J shed 3 bases, with 13 bases lying between them. Germline loops: CDR1 SNHLY, CDR2 FYNNEI. Here the CDR3 reads CASTWTALYEQYF. The CDR3 nucleotides read TGTGCCAGCACCTGGACAGCCCTCTACGAGCAGTACTTC.

This sequence joins TRBV6-2 or TRBV6-3 and TRBJ1-5; D is unresolved. Trimming took off 1 base at V and 7 bases at J, with 5 bases between the two ends. The CDR3 has 12 amino acids. Germline loops: CDR1 MNHEY, CDR2 SVGEGT. The CDR3 nucleotides are TGTGCCAGCAGTTACTTAAGCCAGCCCCAGCATTTT. Translated: CASSYLSQPQHF.

The CDR3 nucleotides read TGTGCCAGCAGCAAAGTGCACTTTCCCACCTCCTACGAGCAGTACTTC. Its protein is CASSKVHFPTSYEQYF. This rearrangement joins TRBV21-1 to TRBJ2-7; whether TRBD2, the table's D call, matches the DNA was not checked. TRBV21-1 counts as a pseudogene. The CDR3 loop spans 16 amino acids.

The rearrangement uses TRBV27 and TRBJ2-1; 11 bases are a match to TRBD2. Germline trimming cut 0 bases from V and 6 bases from J; bases unmatched to any gene: 4. The CDR3 covers 16 residues. CDR1 is MNHEY and CDR2 is SMNVEV in the germline V gene (reference sequence). The chain's CDR3 is CASSLSLLAGGNEQFF. Here the CDR3 DNA reads TGTGCCAGCAGTTTATCTTTGCTAGCGGGGGGCAATGAGCAGTTCTTC.